The rows below give T cell receptor beta chains drawn from one sample of a study of T cells after yellow fever vaccination. A single record per CDR3 protein comes from TCRdb applying MiXCR to the 5' RACE reads. The sample yields 600,000 to 750,000 distinct CDR3 sequences, about 12% seen once. Sequenced here: PBMCs, sampled on the day of the yellow fever booster vaccination. Every receptor here comes from a man aged 25-45 years who received the YFV17D yellow fever vaccine. CDR3s include the opening cysteine and the closing phenylalanine or tryptophan. The D gene is left open where the match is weak. Clone size is shown for a subset of rows, as once, few, many or a class of expanded clone.

J,V,size,D,CDR3,DNA
TRBJ2-2,TRBV29-1,.,TRBD2,CSVVGLAGNTGELFF,TGCAGCGTGGTAGGACTAGCGGGGAACACCGGGGAGCTGTTTTTT
TRBJ2-2,TRBV6-2/TRBV6-3,.,TRBD1,CASSRRTGGRTGELFF,TGTGCCAGCAGCCGTCGGACAGGGGGCCGGACCGGGGAGCTGTTTTTT
TRBJ2-7,TRBV18,.,.,CASSSGVDSYEQYF,TGTGCCAGCTCATCCGGGGTGGACTCCTACGAGCAGTACTTC
TRBJ2-1,TRBV24-1,many,.,CATSGAYNEQFF,TGTGCCACCAGTGGTGCCTACAATGAGCAGTTCTTC
TRBJ2-3,TRBV21-1,few,.,CASSTRHRSGSGADTQYF,TGTGCCAGCAGCACCAGACATCGTAGCGGGAGCGGCGCAGATACGCAGTATTTT
TRBJ2-1,TRBV20-1,many,.,CSATPGHEQFF,TGCAGTGCCACACCTGGCCATGAGCAGTTCTTC
TRBJ2-5,TRBV5-1,many,.,CASSLELPIGETQYF,TGCGCCAGCAGCTTGGAATTGCCAATCGGGGAGACCCAGTACTTC
TRBJ1-1,TRBV29-1,.,.,CSVGWRNTEAFF,TGCAGCGTTGGATGGAGGAACACTGAAGCTTTCTTT
TRBJ2-2,TRBV25-1,.,TRBD2,CASSEYRLAPTGELFF,TGTGCCAGCAGTGAATATAGACTAGCACCAACCGGGGAGCTGTTTTTT
TRBJ2-2,TRBV7-2,.,.,CASRRPGAAGELFF,TGTGCCAGCAGACGACCCGGAGCGGCCGGGGAGCTGTTTTTT
TRBJ1-1,TRBV20-1,few,.,CSASMLGAGKNTEAFF,TGCAGTGCTAGTATGTTGGGGGCAGGAAAGAACACTGAAGCTTTCTTT
TRBJ2-7,TRBV7-2,many,.,CASSPGDRRQTTYEQYF,TGTGCCAGCAGCCCGGGAGACAGGAGACAAACAACCTACGAGCAGTACTTC
TRBJ1-1,TRBV7-9,few,TRBD1,CASSAIRDRGAEAFF,TGTGCCAGCAGCGCGATCCGGGACAGGGGGGCTGAAGCTTTCTTT
TRBJ1-6,TRBV7-2,few,TRBD1,CASSPAPGQGFPLHF,TGTGCCAGCAGCCCTGCCCCGGGACAGGGCTTCCCCCTCCACTTT
TRBJ1-3,TRBV6-1,few,.,CASLGRSSGNTIYF,TGTGCCAGCTTAGGACGGAGCTCTGGAAACACCATATATTTT
TRBJ2-7,TRBV28,.,TRBD1,CASSSGQIMPLEQYF,TGTGCCAGCAGCTCGGGACAGATAATGCCCCTCGAGCAGTACTTC
TRBJ1-2,TRBV15,.,.,CATRVGDSDNYGYTF,TGTGCCACCAGAGTAGGAGACAGTGACAACTATGGCTACACCTTC
TRBJ2-1,TRBV28,.,.,CASSFGDPGNEQFF,TGTGCCAGCAGTTTCGGCGACCCAGGCAATGAGCAGTTCTTC
TRBJ1-1,TRBV6-2/TRBV6-3,.,.,CASSYGGHTEAFF,TGTGCCAGCAGTTATGGGGGCCACACTGAAGCTTTCTTT
TRBJ2-7,TRBV6-5,many,TRBD2,CASSRTSGYEQYF,TGTGCCAGCAGTCGGACTAGCGGATACGAGCAGTACTTC
TRBJ2-7,TRBV7-9,few,.,CASSGPLFRGEQYF,TGTGCCAGCAGCGGCCCCCTTTTTAGAGGCGAGCAGTACTTC
TRBJ2-1,TRBV11-2,few,.,CASRREDSFVAPFSSYNEQFF,TGTGCCAGCAGAAGAGAGGACAGCTTCGTCGCTCCTTTCAGCTCCTACAATGAGCAGTTCTTC
TRBJ2-3,TRBV10-3,.,.,CAISEGSRTDTQYF,TGTGCCATCAGCGAGGGATCCCGCACAGATACGCAGTATTTT
TRBJ2-7,TRBV28,many,TRBD2,CASSWTSGRNEQYF,TGTGCCAGCAGTTGGACTAGCGGGAGAAACGAGCAGTACTTC
TRBJ2-5,TRBV18,.,.,CASSPREGATQYF,TGTGCCAGCTCACCACGAGAAGGGGCGACCCAGTACTTC
TRBJ1-4,TRBV9,.,.,CASSVDWAPEKLFF,TGTGCCAGCAGCGTAGATTGGGCCCCTGAAAAACTGTTTTTT
TRBJ2-1,TRBV14,few,.,CASTPLEVLSYNEQFF,TGTGCCAGCACCCCCCTCGAGGTGCTCTCCTACAATGAGCAGTTCTTC
TRBJ1-2,TRBV30,.,TRBD1,CAWSLDRGLGYTF,TGTGCCTGGAGTCTGGACAGGGGGCTCGGCTACACCTTC
TRBJ2-3,TRBV7-3,.,TRBD2,CASSRLGDYTDTQYF,TGTGCCAGCAGCCGCCTCGGGGACTACACAGATACGCAGTATTTT
TRBJ1-6,TRBV5-1,.,.,CASSLSGDNSPLHF,TGCGCCAGCAGCTTAAGCGGAGATAATTCACCCCTCCACTTT
TRBJ2-7,TRBV7-9,.,.,CASSHLDVGSYEQYF,TGTGCCAGCAGCCACCTCGACGTAGGCTCCTACGAGCAGTACTTC